These 27 T cell receptor beta chains share one sample of origin, sequenced in a study of shared clonotypes between healthy human individuals. The protocol was immunoSEQ multiplex PCR, while the TCRdb copy is restricted to in-frame clones and leaves out a portion. The sample carries around 940,000 clones, over 75% recorded once. Sequenced: memory CD4+ T cells sorted from blood. The subset denotes: CD45RA-negative fraction. The origin of the receptors is a man younger than 30 in good health.

The chain is built from TRBV9 and TRBJ2-4; D gene unclear. Germline CDR1 and CDR2: SGDLS and YYNGEE. V lost 2 bases and J 2 bases, leaving 8 bases between the germline ends. This CDR3 region has 14 residues. CDR3 sequence (DNA): TGTGCCAGCAGCGTTGACGGCTCCAAAAACATTCAGTACTTC. The encoded protein is CASSVDGSKNIQYF.

This chain connects TRBV29-1 to TRBJ1-4; D unclear. The germline V gene encodes CDR1 SQVTM and CDR2 ANQGSEA. The CDR3 totals 13 residues. The V gene lost 6 bases and the J gene lost 5 bases, with 13 bases spanning the gap. CDR3 sequence reads: CSVAGWVNEKLFF. The DNA of the CDR3 is TGCAGCGTGGCGGGTTGGGTGAATGAAAAACTGTTTTTT.

This rearrangement joins TRBV4-1 to TRBJ1-4, with no clear D. CDR3 length: 13 amino acids. The germline V gene has CDR1 MGHRA and CDR2 YSYEKL. Trimming cost V 0 bases and J 8 bases, with 7 bases left between them. Written as DNA, the CDR3 is TGCGCCAGCAGCCAAGAGCCCCGGGAAAAACTGTTTTTT. This codes for CASSQEPREKLFF.

J is TRBJ1-2 and V is TRBV9; TRBD1 might be the D (6 bases). The CDR3 length is 15 residues. CDR1 and CDR2 (germline): SGDLS, YYNGEE. The V end lost 0 bases, the J end lost 4 bases, and 13 bases lay between the germline ends. In nucleotides, the CDR3 is TGTGCCAGCAGCGTAGAGGCCGGGGGCGCCTATGGCTACACCTTC. As protein: CASSVEAGGAYGYTF.

The table lists this clone with a few counts. V and J are TRBV29-1 and TRBJ2-1, with 8 nucleotides matching TRBD2. The CDR3 totals 14 residues. The germline CDR1 and CDR2 sequences are SQVTM and ANQGSEA. The V and J ends lost 2 bases and 9 bases, in that order; junction bases with no gene match: 9. The DNA of the CDR3 is TGCAGCGTTGAACCCGGGACTAGTTCCTCTGAGCAGTTCTTC. It yields the protein CSVEPGTSSSEQFF.

The rearrangement uses TRBV5-6 and TRBJ2-2; the match to TRBD2 covers 16 bases. Looked up from germline, CDR1 is SGHDT and CDR2 is YYEEEE. V dropped 4 bases and J dropped 6; count of bases not matched to a gene: 3. The CDR3 has 16 residues. The CDR3 region is CASSLGLAGGAGELFF. In DNA form, the CDR3 reads TGTGCCAGCAGCCTGGGACTAGCGGGAGGGGCCGGGGAGCTGTTTTTT. The whole variable domain, remainder taken from reference TRBV5-6 and TRBJ2-2, is DAGVTQSPTHLIKTRGQQVTLRCSPKSGHDTVSWYQQALGQGPQFIFQYYEEEERQRGNFPDRFSGHQFPNYSSELNVNALLLGDSALYLCASSLGLAGGAGELFFGEGSRLTVL.

The rearrangement uses TRBV2 and TRBJ2-1; D may be TRBD2 (6 bases). V lost 6 bases and J lost 9, with 15 bases in between. From germline, CDR1 is SNHLY and CDR2 FYNNEI. This CDR3 has 13 residues. The CDR3 spells CASRGDLLSEQFF. The CDR3 nucleotides are TGTGCCAGCAGGGGGGACTTGCTCAGTGAGCAGTTCTTC.

The V call is TRBV10-3, the J call TRBJ2-1, with no clear D. V shed 0 bases and J shed 6 bases, with 6 bases lying between them. Per the germline V gene, CDR1 is ENHRY and CDR2 is SYGVKD. The CDR3 contains 13 residues. Here the CDR3 reads CAISESSPNEQFF. For the CDR3, the DNA is TGTGCCATCAGTGAGTCGTCCCCCAATGAGCAGTTCTTC.

This rearrangement joins TRBV7-2 to TRBJ2-1; TRBD1 might be the D (6 bases). The CDR3 spans 15 residues. The germline V gene encodes CDR1 SGHTA and CDR2 FQGNSA. The V end lost 2 bases, the J end lost 8 bases, and 16 bases lay between the germline ends. CDR3 in amino acids: CASSLRGTDQYEQFF. The CDR3 DNA reads as TGTGCCAGCAGCTTAAGGGGGACGGATCAGTATGAGCAGTTCTTC.

A note on this clone: The same CDR3 is also encoded by other DNA sequences in this sample. The chain employs TRBV6-1 and TRBJ2-7; D assignment may be TRBD1 or TRBD2 (6 bases each). Germline CDR1 MNHNS, CDR2 SASEGT. Deletions cut 3 bases from V and 3 bases from J, with 9 bases between. The CDR3 totals 13 residues. CDR3 DNA sequence: TGTGCCAGCAGTGAGGAGGGGGGCTACGAGCAGTACTTC. Translated, it gives CASSEEGGYEQYF.

In this sample, this clone turned up once. J is TRBJ1-4 and V is TRBV18; 9 nucleotides line up with TRBD1. The CDR3 length is 17 residues. The germline CDR1 and CDR2 sequences are KGHSH and LQKENI. Unmatched junction bases numbered 11, after V lost 3 bases and J lost 6 bases. Here the CDR3 reads CASSPPGQGLSHEKLFF. The CDR3 DNA reads TGTGCCAGCTCACCTCCGGGACAGGGTCTTTCTCATGAAAAACTGTTTTTT.

In its sample, this clone was seen a few times. The gene calls are TRBV7-9 and TRBJ2-7; D ambiguous. The germline V and J ends were trimmed by 7 bases and 8 bases, with 3 bases remaining between them. Per germline, CDR1 SEHNR and CDR2 FQNEAQ (reference sequence). This CDR3 has 8 amino acids. The CDR3, as DNA: TGTGCCAGCAAGCAGCAGTACTTC. This encodes CASKQQYF.

This clone was observed a handful of times. Possible read error: a much larger clone is one base away. The chain couples TRBV28 to TRBJ2-7; 10 bases line up with TRBD2. Germline lookup yields CDR1 MDHEN and CDR2 SYDVKM. V lost 6 bases, J lost 0 bases, and 5 bases stayed unmatched. This CDR3 spans 15 amino acids. In DNA, the CDR3 is TGTGCCAGCAGGAAGAGCGGGGGGGCCTCCTACGAGCAGTACTTC. Protein product: CASRKSGGASYEQYF.

In regard to this clone: A read error may be the cause here, since a much bigger clone is one base away. Other DNA sequences in the same sample also yield this CDR3. The CDR3 loop is CASSLNNYEQYF. CDR3 DNA sequence: TGTGCCAGCAGCTTAAACAACTACGAGCAGTACTTC. The rearrangement links TRBV7-2 to TRBJ2-7, with D unresolved. V was pared by 2 bases and J by 3 bases, with 5 bases between. CDR1 SGHTA and CDR2 FQGNSA come from the germline V gene. The CDR3 spans 12 residues.

The V gene is TRBV5-8, the J gene TRBJ1-2; no reliable D call. CDR1 is SGHTS and CDR2 is YDEGEE in the germline V gene. This CDR3 spans 16 amino acids. V gave up 1 base and J gave up 4 bases, with 17 bases separating them. CDR3 amino acids: CASSLKEGGFFYGYTF. The DNA of the CDR3 is TGTGCCAGCAGCTTGAAAGAGGGAGGGTTCTTCTATGGCTACACCTTC.

V gene TRBV10-2 combines with J gene TRBJ2-1, with 12 bases identical to TRBD2. This CDR3 region has 16 residues. With V trimmed by 4 bases and J by 6 bases, 7 bases remained unmatched. Per germline, CDR1 WSHSY and CDR2 SAAADI. CDR3 nucleotides: TGCGCCAGCAGTGGCCTAGCGGGAGGGCCAGGCAATGAGCAGTTCTTC. Amino acids: CASSGLAGGPGNEQFF.

This chain connects TRBV7-9 to TRBJ1-4, with D hard to call. CDR3 length: 15 amino acids. The V end lost 1 base, the J end lost 2 bases, and 8 bases lay between the germline ends. The germline CDR1 and CDR2 sequences are SEHNR and FQNEAQ (reference sequence). The DNA of the CDR3 is TGTGCCAGCAGCTTAGTTTCCACTACTAATGAAAAACTGTTTTTT. This encodes CASSLVSTTNEKLFF.

This rearrangement joins TRBV5-1 to TRBJ2-7, with TRBD2 matching over 12 bases. Germline loops: CDR1 SGHRS, CDR2 YFSETQ. With 4 bases clipped from V and 3 bases from J, the junction kept 8 bases outside the gene matches. This CDR3 is built from 16 residues. Written as DNA, the CDR3 is TGCGCCAGCAGCGGGAAACCGGGACTAGCGGGCTACGAGCAGTACTTC. Protein: CASSGKPGLAGYEQYF.

The chain carries TRBV10-3 and TRBJ1-1, with 7 bases identical to TRBD1. Germline V gene sequence: CDR1 ENHRY, CDR2 SYGVKD. V lost 6 bases and J lost 1; bases outside the gene matches: 8. The CDR3 runs 15 residues. CDR3 sequence: CAIRATGTENTEAFF. CDR3 nucleotide sequence: TGTGCCATCAGGGCGACCGGGACAGAGAACACTGAAGCTTTCTTT.

This clone was counted once. One end of the junction fails to match germline, which may point to a read error. The J gene is TRBJ1-2, the V gene TRBV7-3; weak D call: TRBD1 (6 bases). Germline V lookup: CDR1 SGHTA, CDR2 FQGTGA. The CDR3 covers 13 residues. The DNA of the CDR3 is TGTGCCAGCTCCCCCGGGGGGCCCACACCGACCGTCTTC. This translates into CASSPGGPTPTVF. The full variable domain, in which reference TRBV7-3 and TRBJ1-2 provide the parts outside the CDR3, is GAGVSQTPSNKVTEKGKYVELRCDPISGHTALYWYRQSLGQGPEFLIYFQGTGAADDSGLPNDRFFAVRPEGSVSTLKIQRTERGDSAVYLCASSPGGPTPTVFGSGTRLTVV.

As to this clone: Other DNA sequences in this sample translate to the same CDR3. V usage is TRBV28 and J usage is TRBJ2-5, with 9 bases fitting TRBD1. This CDR3 region has 14 residues. The germline V gene encodes CDR1 MDHEN and CDR2 SYDVKM. Trimming removed 6 bases from V and 4 bases from J; junction bases left unmatched: 6. In DNA, the CDR3 is TGTGCCAGCAGCCCAACAGGGGGCCGAGAGACCCAGTACTTC. It encodes CASSPTGGRETQYF. The full variable domain, its missing parts supplied by reference TRBV28 and TRBJ2-5, is DVKVTQSSRYLVKRTGEKVFLECVQDMDHENMFWYRQDPGLGLRLIYFSYDVKMKEKGDIPEGYSVSREKKERFSLILESASTNQTSMYLCASSPTGGRETQYFGPGTRLLVL.

This rearrangement joins TRBV7-2 to TRBJ2-2; D is undetermined. Looked up from germline, CDR1 is SGHTA and CDR2 is FQGNSA. The CDR3 has 13 amino acids. Deletions cut 5 bases from V and 4 bases from J, with 8 bases between. The CDR3 reads CASSRPSTGELFF. The CDR3 bases are TGTGCCAGCAGCCGCCCCAGCACCGGGGAGCTGTTTTTT.

In this sample, this clone turned up many times. Here the CDR3 reads CASSLGIQETQYF. DNA of the CDR3: TGTGCCAGCAGTTTAGGGATTCAAGAGACCCAGTACTTC. This chain connects TRBV27 to TRBJ2-5; D ambiguous. The CDR3 sequence is 13 residues long. V shed 2 bases and J shed 2 bases, with 6 bases lying between them. Germline lookup yields CDR1 MNHEY and CDR2 SMNVEV (reference sequence).

This clone has more than one count but fewer than ten. The gene calls are TRBV7-2 and TRBJ2-4; no clear D. The germline V and J ends were trimmed by 3 bases and 0 bases, with 12 bases remaining between them. CDR3 size: 16 residues. From germline, CDR1 is SGHTA and CDR2 FQGNSA. The DNA for the CDR3 is TGTGCCAGCAGCTTGGGCAGGCTACTAGCCAAAAACATTCAGTACTTC. It is translated as CASSLGRLLAKNIQYF.

In this sample, this clone turned up many times. The rearrangement links TRBV4-3 to TRBJ2-1; 11 nucleotides match TRBD2. The CDR3 consists of 17 residues. The germline CDR1 and CDR2 sequences are LGHNA and YSLEER. Trimming took 4 bases from V and 3 from J; bases not matched to a gene: 8. CDR3 amino acids: CASSRSTGTSGYNEQFF. In DNA, the CDR3 is TGCGCCAGCAGCCGAAGTACCGGGACTAGCGGCTACAATGAGCAGTTCTTC.

The rearrangement links TRBV14 to TRBJ1-2; D is undetermined. The V end was cut by 2 bases, the J end by 7 bases, with 11 bases between. This CDR3 region has 13 residues. Looked up from germline, CDR1 is SGHDN and CDR2 is FVKESK. The CDR3 DNA reads as TGTGCCAGCAGCCAATCGCCCACGGGTGGCTACACCTTC. Protein sequence: CASSQSPTGGYTF.

V is TRBV5-1 and J is TRBJ2-3; perhaps TRBD1 as D (5 bases). Trimming shortened V by 4 bases and J by 15 bases, and 21 bases separated the two germline ends. CDR3 length: 13 residues. Germline V lookup: CDR1 SGHRS, CDR2 YFSETQ. The CDR3 sequence is CASSPADSPISYF. CDR3 DNA sequence: TGCGCCAGCAGCCCAGCTGACAGCCCCATATCATATTTT.